Below, 20 T cell receptor beta chains from the same sample are listed, as sequenced in a study of blood T cell repertoires in COVID-19. Measured with immunoSEQ multiplex PCR; TCRdb has only the in-frame clones, and not every one. The sample consists of under 300,000 clones, roughly nine tenths of them appearing once. Sequencing was performed on peripheral blood. The receptor set was obtained from a woman aged 25 to 39 with COVID-19, enrolled during active disease.

V and J are TRBV18 and TRBJ1-1; no firm D call. Per the germline V gene, CDR1 is KGHSH and CDR2 is LQKENI. The V end lost 6 bases, the J end lost 1 base, and 21 bases lay between the germline ends. The CDR3 has 17 amino acids. In nucleotides, the CDR3 is TGTGCCAGCTCGCTGGTTGTGGCAAACCCTCGGAACACTGAAGCTTTCTTT. Translating gives CASSLVVANPRNTEAFF. Combining the CDR3 with reference TRBV18 and TRBJ1-1 gives the whole variable domain NAGVMQNPRHLVRRRGQEARLRCSPMKGHSHVYWYRQLPEEGLKFMVYLQKENIIDESGMPKERFSAEFPKEGPSILRIQQVVRGDSAAYFCASSLVVANPRNTEAFFGQGTRLTVV.

Written as DNA, the CDR3 is TGTGCCAGCAGCTTCTGGGGTCGGGGTTCTGGGGCCAACGTCCTGACTTTC. Its translation is CASSFWGRGSGANVLTF. The chain employs TRBV5-8 and TRBJ2-6, with D possibly matching TRBD2 (5 bases). From germline, CDR1 is SGHTS and CDR2 YDEGEE. The CDR3 spans 17 residues. With 2 bases removed from V and 1 base from J, the gap between germline ends came to 13 bases.

This rearrangement joins TRBV2 to TRBJ1-5; D may be TRBD1 (5 bases). V shed 4 bases and J shed 4 bases, with 14 bases lying between them. The V gene's germline CDR1 is SNHLY and CDR2 FYNNEI. The length of the CDR3 is 15 residues. CDR3 region: CASSVLGGGNQPQHF. The CDR3 DNA follows: TGTGCCAGCAGTGTCCTGGGGGGAGGGAATCAGCCCCAGCATTTT. The variable domain in full, completed from reference TRBV2 and TRBJ1-5, reads EPEVTQTPSHQVTQMGQEVILRCVPISNHLYFYWYRQILGQKVEFLVSFYNNEISEKSEIFDDQFSVERPDGSNFTLKIRSTKLEDSAMYFCASSVLGGGNQPQHFGDGTRLSIL.

The J gene is TRBJ1-1, the V gene TRBV20-1, with 8 bases matching TRBD1. The ends lost 3 bases at V and 7 bases at J; junction bases unmatched: 16. This CDR3 has 16 amino acids. Germline CDR1 is DFQATT and CDR2 is SNEGSKA (reference sequence). CDR3 region: CSASFSPGTGLIEAFF. CDR3 coding DNA: TGCAGTGCTAGTTTCTCGCCCGGGACAGGACTTATTGAAGCTTTCTTT.

This chain uses TRBV2 with TRBJ1-2; TRBD1 is a possible D gene (5 bases). V shed 4 bases and J shed 13 bases, with 16 bases lying between them. CDR1 is SNHLY, CDR2 FYNNEI, per germline. This CDR3 region has 12 residues. The chain's CDR3 is CASSVIGGWCTF. In DNA, the CDR3 is TGTGCCAGCAGTGTTATCGGGGGATGGTGCACCTTC.

This chain uses TRBV5-1 with TRBJ1-4; D is unresolved. Trimming removed 0 bases at V and 10 bases at J, with 4 bases between. Per the germline V gene, CDR1 is SGHRS and CDR2 is YFSETQ. This CDR3 region has 11 residues. CDR3 bases: TGCGCCAGCAGCTTGGACAGAAAACTGTTTTTT. Encoded protein: CASSLDRKLFF.

The chain is built from TRBV4-2 and TRBJ2-5; D is perhaps TRBD1 (6 bases). Trimming removed 0 bases from V and 5 bases from J, with 13 bases in between. The length of the CDR3 is 15 residues. Germline V lookup: CDR1 LGHNA, CDR2 YNFKEQ. CDR3 nucleotides: TGTGCCAGCAGCCAAGATGAGGAGAGGGGGGAGACCCAGTACTTC. Its protein is CASSQDEERGETQYF.

This chain links TRBV5-6 with TRBJ2-1, with 10 bases identical to TRBD2. In germline, CDR1 is SGHDT, CDR2 YYEEEE. V was clipped by 2 bases and J by 7 bases; unmatched bases: 6. The CDR3 consists of 15 residues. The CDR3 loop reads CASSFTSGVWNEQFF. CDR3 nucleotide sequence: TGTGCCAGCAGCTTTACTAGCGGGGTATGGAATGAGCAGTTCTTC.

The CDR3 loop is CASSLDGGSGLVSYEQYF. For the CDR3, the DNA is TGCGCCAGCAGCTTGGATGGGGGCTCCGGGTTGGTCTCCTACGAGCAGTACTTC. The V call is TRBV5-1, the J call TRBJ2-7; D possibly corresponds to TRBD1 (6 bases). Trimming pared 0 bases from V and 0 bases from J, leaving 19 bases between. Germline CDR1 SGHRS, CDR2 YFSETQ. The CDR3 contains 18 residues.

A single count supports this clone. The chain uses TRBV7-9 and TRBJ2-5; TRBD1 might be the D (6 bases). V was cut by 5 bases and J by 1 base, with 14 bases left in between. CDR1 SEHNR and CDR2 FQNEAQ come from the germline V gene (reference sequence). There are 15 residues in the CDR3. For the CDR3, the DNA is TGTGCCAGCAGCACCCAGGGACAACCCCAAGAGACCCAGTACTTC. The encoded protein is CASSTQGQPQETQYF.

This clone showed up just once. The chain carries TRBV13 and TRBJ2-1; 13 positions match TRBD2. CDR3 length: 15 residues. Per the germline V gene, CDR1 is PRHDT and CDR2 is FYEKMQ (reference sequence). Germline trimming cut 5 bases from V and 6 bases from J; bases unmatched to any gene: 4. The CDR3 DNA sequence: TGTGCCAGCAGCCATCGACTAGCGGGGGGCAATGAGCAGTTCTTC. It codes for CASSHRLAGGNEQFF.

The chain recombines TRBV24-1 with TRBJ2-1; perhaps TRBD1 as D (6 bases). Trimming took off 4 bases at V and 4 bases at J, with 19 bases between the two ends. The CDR3 spans 17 residues. In germline, CDR1 is KGHDR, CDR2 SFDVKD. DNA of the CDR3: TGTGCCACCAGTGACCCCCAGGGGCAGGCCCCTTACAATGAGCAGTTCTTC. It specifies CATSDPQGQAPYNEQFF.

This clone was counted a single time. The V and J genes are TRBV27 and TRBJ2-2; possible D gene TRBD2, 5 bases. V was pared by 10 bases and J by 2 bases, with 11 bases between. Germline V lookup: CDR1 MNHEY, CDR2 SMNVEV (reference sequence). The CDR3 extends over 13 amino acids. This CDR3 is CATHRGNTGELFF. CDR3 nucleotides: TGTGCCACCCATCGGGGAAACACCGGGGAGCTGTTTTTT.

The CDR3 loop is CASSYTGAQQYF. The CDR3 DNA is TGTGCCAGCAGCTATACAGGGGCCCAGCAGTACTTC. The rearrangement links TRBV13 to TRBJ2-7; 7 nucleotides line up with TRBD1. Germline V CDR1 and CDR2: PRHDT, FYEKMQ (reference sequence). This CDR3 is 12 amino acids long. With V trimmed by 4 bases and J by 8 bases, 5 bases remained unmatched.

The genes are TRBV5-4 and TRBJ2-1; 9 positions match TRBD2. J gave up 3 bases and V 0 bases, and 4 bases lay outside the gene matches. The CDR3 sequence is 16 residues long. The germline V gene encodes CDR1 SGHNT and CDR2 YYREEE (reference sequence). The CDR3, as DNA: TGTGCCAGCAGCTTGGTAGGACTAGCGAACTACAATGAGCAGTTCTTC. Translated: CASSLVGLANYNEQFF.

This sequence joins TRBV27 and TRBJ1-2, with TRBD1 matching 7 bases. This CDR3 contains 15 residues. V dropped 2 bases and J dropped 6; count of bases not matched to a gene: 9. The germline V gene has CDR1 MNHEY and CDR2 SMNVEV (reference sequence). The CDR3 spells CASSLGGGGVNGYTF. Written as DNA, the CDR3 is TGTGCCAGCAGTTTAGGAGGGGGCGGGGTCAATGGCTACACCTTC.

This clone has more than one count but fewer than ten. The chain recombines TRBV19 with TRBJ2-6, with 8 bases aligning to TRBD1. Trimming took 5 bases from V and 4 from J; bases not matched to a gene: 4. The CDR3 contains 15 residues. CDR1 is LNHDA, CDR2 SQIVND, per germline (reference sequence). CDR3 DNA sequence: TGTGCCAGTAGTTCTCAGGGGGCCGGGGCCAACGTCCTGACTTTC. It codes for CASSSQGAGANVLTF. The entire variable domain, with the rest obtained from reference TRBV19 and TRBJ2-6, is as follows: DGGITQSPKYLFRKEGQNVTLSCEQNLNHDAMYWYRQDPGQGLRLIYYSQIVNDFQKGDIAEGYSVSREKKESFPLTVTSAQKNPTAFYLCASSSQGAGANVLTFGAGSRLTVL.

V and J are TRBV15 and TRBJ2-1; TRBD1 matches 7 bases. Germline-derived CDR1 and CDR2 are LNHNV and YYDKDF (reference sequence). V shed 3 bases and J 8 bases; nucleotides not matched to a gene: 10. The CDR3 is 15 amino acids. The CDR3 region has the DNA TGTGCCACCAGCAGCTACTCCGAAGGGGGCGATGAGCAGTTCTTC. Residues: CATSSYSEGGDEQFF.

The chain carries TRBV11-2 and TRBJ2-2, with a weak D call TRBD2 (5 bases). The germline V gene encodes CDR1 SGHAT and CDR2 FQNNGV. The V end lost 3 bases, the J end lost 3 bases, and 14 bases lay between the germline ends. This CDR3 comprises 16 residues. The CDR3: CASSFGSELDTGELFF. For the CDR3, the DNA is TGTGCCAGCAGCTTTGGGAGCGAGCTCGACACCGGGGAGCTGTTTTTT. The whole variable domain, filled in from reference TRBV11-2 and TRBJ2-2, reads EAGVAQSPRYKIIEKRQSVAFWCNPISGHATLYWYQQILGQGPKLLIQFQNNGVVDDSQLPKDRFSAERLKGVDSTLKIQPAKLEDSAVYLCASSFGSELDTGELFFGEGSRLTVL.

CDR3 DNA: TGTGCCATTGGAGGGACTTACTACAATGAGCAGTTCTTC. It yields the protein CAIGGTYYNEQFF. V is TRBV30 and J is TRBJ2-1; D is perhaps TRBD2 (6 bases). The V end was cut by 8 bases, the J end by 3 bases, with 14 bases between. The germline CDR1 and CDR2 sequences are GTSNPN and SVGIG (reference sequence). The CDR3 is 13 amino acids.